The 32 T cell receptor beta chains in this list originate from one sample, sequenced in a study of cytomegalovirus exposure and HLA in healthy donors. PCR amplification relied on 60 Vbeta primers (plus 13 Jbeta primers). Using immunoSEQ multiplex PCR, the repertoire was profiled, and TCRdb retains in-frame clones only, with some absent. Here the sample spans around 110,000 clones, 79% being singletons. Material: PBMCs. The origin of the receptors is a man aged 25 to 40 in good health and CMV-seropositive.

The J gene is TRBJ2-3, the V gene TRBV5-1, with TRBD1 matching 7 bases. Germline values: CDR1 SGHRS, CDR2 YFSETQ. The trim removed 9 bases at V and 0 bases at J, leaving 10 bases unmatched. The CDR3 contains 15 residues. Written as DNA, the CDR3 is TGCGCCACCGGAAACCGGGACAGCAGCACAGATACGCAGTATTTT. Its translation is CATGNRDSSTDTQYF.

This sequence joins TRBV4-2 and TRBJ2-1; no firm D call. CDR1 is LGHNA, CDR2 YNFKEQ, per germline. V was shortened by 0 bases and J by 3 bases, with 9 bases between the two germline ends. CDR3 length equals 15 residues. The CDR3 here is CASSQDLGSYNEQFF. CDR3 sequence (DNA): TGTGCCAGCAGCCAAGATCTGGGCAGCTACAATGAGCAGTTCTTC.

The rearrangement links TRBV11-2 to TRBJ2-7; D remains ambiguous. Germline lookup yields CDR1 SGHAT and CDR2 FQNNGV. Trimming left V 1 base short and J 0 bases short, with 7 bases between. This CDR3 spans 14 amino acids. CDR3 coding DNA: TGTGCCAGCAGCTTAGGCAAGCCCTCCTACGAGCAGTACTTC. It encodes CASSLGKPSYEQYF. The complete variable domain, with remaining parts taken from reference TRBV11-2 and TRBJ2-7, reads EAGVAQSPRYKIIEKRQSVAFWCNPISGHATLYWYQQILGQGPKLLIQFQNNGVVDDSQLPKDRFSAERLKGVDSTLKIQPAKLEDSAVYLCASSLGKPSYEQYFGPGTRLTVT.

This clone was seen a few times. The chain uses TRBV4-2 and TRBJ1-2; possibly TRBD1 for D (6 bases). The V and J ends lost 6 bases and 3 bases respectively, with 11 bases between them. Germline CDR1 is LGHNA and CDR2 is YNFKEQ. The CDR3 consists of 13 residues. This chain's CDR3 is CASRVRGDYGYTF. The CDR3 region has the DNA TGTGCCAGCAGAGTCAGGGGAGACTATGGCTACACCTTC.

The V and J genes are TRBV4-1 and TRBJ1-4; D call uncertain. Trimming removed 3 bases at V and 8 bases at J, with 13 bases between. The CDR3 sequence is 14 residues long. Germline V lookup: CDR1 MGHRA, CDR2 YSYEKL. CDR3 DNA: TGCGCCAGCAGCCATTCGGGCGGCGGGGAAAAACTGTTTTTT. It codes for CASSHSGGGEKLFF.

The CDR3 loop reads CASSRGTDLWPQHF. CDR3 nucleotide sequence: TGTGCCAGCAGCCGCGGTACGGATTTGTGGCCCCAGCATTTT. The chain joins TRBV5-6 to TRBJ1-5; the D is unclear. Germline V gene lookup returns CDR1 SGHDT and CDR2 YYEEEE. The CDR3 totals 14 residues. Trimming took 4 bases from V and 9 from J, leaving 17 bases between them.

The V gene is TRBV29-1, the J gene TRBJ1-4; possibly TRBD1 for D (5 bases). There are 13 residues in the CDR3. V was shortened by 4 bases and J by 7 bases, with 13 bases between the two germline ends. The germline gives CDR1 SQVTM, CDR2 ANQGSEA. Here the CDR3 DNA reads TGCAGCGTTGCCCGGGGGTATCGTGAAAAACTGTTTTTT. This translates into CSVARGYREKLFF. The full variable domain, its missing parts supplied by reference TRBV29-1 and TRBJ1-4, is SAVISQKPSRDICQRGTSLTIQCQVDSQVTMMFWYRQQPGQSLTLIATANQGSEATYESGFVIDKFPISRPNLTFSTLTVSNMSPEDSSIYLCSVARGYREKLFFGSGTQLSVL.

Here the CDR3 reads CASSVGGGKNTEAFF. Here the CDR3 DNA reads TGTGCCAGCAGCGTTGGGGGGGGGAAGAACACTGAAGCTTTCTTT. This chain connects TRBV7-8 to TRBJ1-1; D perhaps matches TRBD1 (5 bases). Trimming removed 5 bases at V and 1 base at J, with 14 bases between. CDR3 length: 15 amino acids. Germline V gene data show CDR1 as SGHVS and CDR2 as FQNEAQ.

The CDR3 here is CASLRLAGGPMDEQFF. The CDR3 coding sequence is TGTGCCAGCTTAAGACTAGCGGGAGGACCTATGGATGAGCAGTTCTTC. J is TRBJ2-1 and V is TRBV18, with 13 bases that match TRBD2. Germline CDR1 is KGHSH and CDR2 is LQKENI. V lost 7 bases, J lost 8 bases, and 11 bases stayed unmatched. This CDR3 has 16 residues.

The chain links TRBV6-5 to TRBJ2-3, with 7 positions matching TRBD2. The CDR3 consists of 16 residues. Germline-derived CDR1 and CDR2 are MNHEY and SVGAGI. V trimming: 4 bases; J trimming: 4 bases; junction bases outside the gene matches: 11. CDR3 coding DNA: TGTGCCAGCAGTTGGTCGGCGGGAGCTAACCCAGATACGCAGTATTTT. Translated: CASSWSAGANPDTQYF.

V and J are TRBV7-3 and TRBJ2-1, with a possible D match to TRBD1 (6 bases). Germline assignment: CDR1 SGHTA and CDR2 FQGTGA. Trimming left V 5 bases short and J 9 bases short, with 17 bases between. The CDR3 length is 14 residues. CDR3 sequence (DNA): TGTGCCAGCAGCCTCTGGCCGGGACATAGTGAGCAGTTCTTC. Protein product: CASSLWPGHSEQFF. Together with reference TRBV7-3 and TRBJ2-1, the CDR3 gives the full variable domain: GAGVSQTPSNKVTEKGKYVELRCDPISGHTALYWYRQSLGQGPEFLIYFQGTGAADDSGLPNDRFFAVRPEGSVSTLKIQRTERGDSAVYLCASSLWPGHSEQFFGPGTRLTVL.

The rearrangement uses TRBV28 and TRBJ1-2, with 9 bases matching TRBD1. The germline V gene has CDR1 MDHEN and CDR2 SYDVKM. The CDR3 is 15 residues long. V dropped 5 bases and J dropped 3; count of bases not matched to a gene: 7. The DNA of the CDR3 is TGTGCCAGCAGTCTGTCGGGACAGGGAGACTATGGCTACACCTTC. The encoded protein is CASSLSGQGDYGYTF.

The CDR3 protein is CASSRTSGRVTQYF. The CDR3 region has the DNA TGCGCCAGCAGCCGGACTAGCGGGAGGGTTACGCAGTATTTT. J is TRBJ2-3 and V is TRBV4-3; TRBD2 matches at 15 bases. Germline loops: CDR1 LGHNA, CDR2 YSLEER. Germline trimming cut 4 bases from V and 8 bases from J; bases unmatched to any gene: 1. This CDR3 has 14 residues.

V gene TRBV28 combines with J gene TRBJ2-5; possible D gene TRBD1, 6 bases. This CDR3 spans 14 amino acids. Germline loops: CDR1 MDHEN, CDR2 SYDVKM. The V end was cut by 5 bases, the J end by 5 bases, with 15 bases between. This CDR3 is CASSIRGTRETQYF. Here the CDR3 DNA reads TGTGCCAGCAGTATCAGGGGCACCCGGGAGACCCAGTACTTC.

This clone was observed a few times. The DNA for the CDR3 is TGTGCCAGCAGAGGGACAGGGGGCAATTCACCCCTCCACTTT. Protein product: CASRGTGGNSPLHF. The chain carries TRBV11-2 and TRBJ1-6, with TRBD1 identical over 12 bases. Germline V gene sequence: CDR1 SGHAT, CDR2 FQNNGV. There are 14 residues in the CDR3. Trimming took 6 bases from V and 7 from J; bases not matched to a gene: 1.

Note on this clone: Germline and junction disagree at one end, which may indicate a read error. V gene TRBV2 combines with J gene TRBJ2-6; 7 bases are shared with TRBD1. The germline gives CDR1 SNHLY, CDR2 FYNNEI. The CDR3 consists of 17 residues. DNA for the CDR3: TGTGCCAGCAGTGAACGGAGACAGGGTACCGGGGCCAACGGCCTGACTTTC. Protein: CASSERRQGTGANGLTF.

This chain links TRBV25-1 with TRBJ1-6; 8 nucleotides align to TRBD1. The trim removed 8 bases at V and 8 bases at J, leaving 2 bases unmatched. Germline V gene data show CDR1 as MGHDK and CDR2 as SYGVNS. The CDR3 extends over 12 amino acids. Here the CDR3 DNA reads TGTGCCAGCCAGGACAGGGATTCACCCCTCCACTTT. The encoded protein is CASQDRDSPLHF.

The CDR3 region has the DNA TGTGCCAGCAGTGAACAGAGGATCGGAGATACGCAGTATTTT. Encoded protein: CASSEQRIGDTQYF. The chain has TRBV25-1 and TRBJ2-3; the D is unclear. This CDR3 contains 14 residues. Germline V gene lookup returns CDR1 MGHDK and CDR2 SYGVNS. Trimming took off 2 bases at V and 5 bases at J, with 11 bases between the two ends.

The chain carries TRBV5-6 and TRBJ2-1; a weak D match, TRBD1 (6 bases). CDR3 length: 17 residues. V was shortened by 0 bases and J by 2 bases, with 15 bases between the two germline ends. Germline V CDR1 and CDR2: SGHDT, YYEEEE. The chain's CDR3 is CASSLEQGGPPYNEQFF. CDR3 nucleotide sequence: TGTGCCAGCAGCTTGGAACAGGGTGGGCCCCCCTACAATGAGCAGTTCTTC.

The chain recombines TRBV19 with TRBJ1-4; no firm D call. The CDR3 has 14 amino acids. Germline V CDR1 and CDR2: LNHDA, SQIVND (reference sequence). Trimming cost V 3 bases and J 2 bases, with 7 bases left between them. CDR3 in DNA: TGTGCCAGTAGTATCGCGGGGACTAATGAAAAACTGTTTTTT. Translating it yields CASSIAGTNEKLFF. Supplemented by reference TRBV19 and TRBJ1-4, the full variable domain reads DGGITQSPKYLFRKEGQNVTLSCEQNLNHDAMYWYRQDPGQGLRLIYYSQIVNDFQKGDIAEGYSVSREKKESFPLTVTSAQKNPTAFYLCASSIAGTNEKLFFGSGTQLSVL.

This clone was recorded only once. The chain is built from TRBV4-3 and TRBJ1-2; a weak D match, TRBD1 (6 bases). Germline V gene sequence: CDR1 LGHNA, CDR2 YSLEER. The CDR3 consists of 16 residues. Trimming shortened V by 0 bases and J by 5 bases, and 16 bases separated the two germline ends. The CDR3 coding sequence is TGCGCCAGCAGCCAAGACCGGGACACGAGGCGATATGGCTACACCTTC. Protein product: CASSQDRDTRRYGYTF.

This clone was counted only a few times. The chain recombines TRBV7-9 with TRBJ2-3; possible D gene TRBD1, 6 bases. The V end lost 1 base, the J end lost 0 bases, and 11 bases lay between the germline ends. This CDR3 region has 16 residues. Germline V gives CDR1 SEHNR, CDR2 FQNEAQ (reference sequence). CDR3 DNA sequence: TGTGCCAGCAGCTTAGGGACAGCTTCTAGCACAGATACGCAGTATTTT. The encoded protein is CASSLGTASSTDTQYF.

The rearrangement joins TRBV4-2 to TRBJ2-7, with D tentatively TRBD1 (5 bases). The germline gives CDR1 LGHNA, CDR2 YNFKEQ. V was shortened by 1 base and J by 5 bases, with 15 bases between the two germline ends. The CDR3 extends over 15 amino acids. CDR3 residues: CASSQVGRAWDEQYF. The CDR3 DNA reads TGTGCCAGCAGCCAAGTTGGCAGGGCATGGGACGAGCAGTACTTC.

The genes are TRBV5-1 and TRBJ1-1; D is uncertain. CDR1 and CDR2 (germline): SGHRS, YFSETQ. The ends were cut back, 4 bases at V and 1 base at J, with 17 bases in the middle. CDR3 length: 16 amino acids. Written as DNA, the CDR3 is TGCGCCAGCAGCCCGGACGGGAGACCCAGGAACACTGAAGCTTTCTTT. It encodes CASSPDGRPRNTEAFF.

The chain has TRBV6-1 and TRBJ1-1, with 7 bases fitting TRBD1. V was pared by 6 bases and J by 4 bases, with 8 bases of the junction left unmatched. This CDR3 has 14 residues. Germline CDR1 is MNHNS and CDR2 is SASEGT. The CDR3 reads CASSTTGEGTEAFF. DNA for the CDR3: TGTGCCAGCAGCACTACAGGGGAAGGCACTGAAGCTTTCTTT.

The chain links TRBV6-5 to TRBJ1-2, with 9 bases fitting TRBD1. Germline V gives CDR1 MNHEY, CDR2 SVGAGI. This CDR3 is built from 13 residues. After removal of 6 bases from V and 8 bases from J, the junction contained 7 bases not matched to a gene. Here the CDR3 reads CASRQQGAKGYTF. CDR3 nucleotides: TGTGCCAGCAGACAACAGGGGGCTAAAGGCTACACCTTC.

The V and J genes are TRBV9 and TRBJ1-6, with 11 bases fitting TRBD1. The CDR3 runs 17 residues. The germline CDR1 and CDR2 sequences are SGDLS and YYNGEE. The trim removed 4 bases at V and 7 bases at J, leaving 10 bases unmatched. The CDR3: CASSLRTGGDSNSPLHF. CDR3 sequence (DNA): TGTGCCAGCAGCCTCCGGACAGGGGGCGACTCCAATTCACCCCTCCACTTT.

The chain uses TRBV30 and TRBJ1-3; D unresolved. Trimming cost V 0 bases and J 4 bases, with 7 bases left between them. Germline CDR1 reads GTSNPN; CDR2 reads SVGIG (reference sequence). The CDR3 covers 13 residues. CDR3 nucleotides: TGTGCCTGGAGTGTACTCCTCGGAAACACCATATATTTT. It translates to CAWSVLLGNTIYF.

V and J are TRBV27 and TRBJ2-1, with 8 bases lining up with TRBD1. The ends lost 2 bases at V and 8 bases at J; junction bases unmatched: 2. The CDR3 spans 13 residues. CDR1 and CDR2 from the germline V gene are MNHEY and SMNVEV (reference sequence). CDR3 in amino acids: CASSLQGAYEQFF. In DNA, the CDR3 is TGTGCCAGCAGTTTACAGGGGGCTTATGAGCAGTTCTTC.

The chain recombines TRBV7-3 with TRBJ2-7; 9 nucleotides line up with TRBD2. The CDR3 runs 15 residues. Germline V CDR1 and CDR2: SGHTA, FQGTGA. V was pared by 1 base and J by 2 bases, with 3 bases of the junction left unmatched. The DNA for the CDR3 is TGTGCCAGCAGCTTAAGACTAGCGGTACCCTACGAGCAGTACTTC. Translated: CASSLRLAVPYEQYF.

This clone turned up a few times. The chain has TRBV30 and TRBJ2-5, with D maybe TRBD1 (7 bases). CDR3 size: 16 residues. Per the germline V gene, CDR1 is GTSNPN and CDR2 is SVGIG (reference sequence). The ends were cut back, 3 bases at V and 4 bases at J, with 21 bases in the middle. The CDR3 coding sequence is TGTGCCTGGAGCCTCGTCGCAGGGGGGCCTAGAGAGACCCAGTACTTC. This encodes CAWSLVAGGPRETQYF.

The V call is TRBV30, the J call TRBJ1-1; 8 bases align to TRBD1. The trim removed 2 bases at V and 8 bases at J, leaving 13 bases unmatched. The CDR3 extends over 15 amino acids. Germline lookup yields CDR1 GTSNPN and CDR2 SVGIG (reference sequence). The CDR3 reads CAWSPRTGRHLEAFF. The CDR3 DNA is TGTGCCTGGAGTCCCAGGACAGGGAGACACTTGGAAGCTTTCTTT.